This T cell receptor (beta chain) stems from a study of shared clonotypes between healthy human individuals. The CDR3 covers 14 residues. The V end lost 4 bases, the J end lost 7 bases, and 14 bases lay between the germline ends. CDR1 is SGHTA and CDR2 is FQGNSA in the germline V gene. Some clones are missing from TCRdb's copy, which holds only in-frame ones; the method was immunoSEQ multiplex PCR. The sample lists roughly 450,000 clones, 79% occurring once. None of the donors, who were healthy HIV-negative adults, had recently had acute infections or vaccinations. This clone was detected once. The clonotype was recovered from a woman between 40 and 55 years old in good health. Some clones in this sample may be carry-over from other donors' samples. The chain links TRBV7-2 to TRBJ2-1; possible D gene TRBD2, 6 bases. The sequencing input was PBMCs. CDR3 nucleotide sequence: TGTGCCAGCAGCTACCGGGACTCTCTTAATGAGCAGTTCTTC. Protein sequence: CASSYRDSLNEQFF. Combining the CDR3 with reference TRBV7-2 and TRBJ2-1 gives the whole variable domain GAGVSQSPSNKVTEKGKDVELRCDPISGHTALYWYRQSLGQGLEFLIYFQGNSAPDKSGLPSDRFSAERTGGSVSTLTIQRTQQEDSAVYLCASSYRDSLNEQFFGPGTRLTVL.